These 23 T cell receptor beta chains were sequenced from one sample in a study of metastatic and nonmetastatic thyroid tumors. No treatment had been given to any patient before thyroid surgery. TCRdb reassembled clones from the PCR reads with MiXCR. The sample records about 53,000 clones, approximately 20% being singletons. What was sequenced was blood. The receptors derive from a female donor with papillary thyroid cancer or a benign thyroid nodule (not recorded which). Some clones in this sample may be carry-over from other donors' samples.

The rearrangement joins TRBV6-1 to TRBJ1-1; D not resolved. Looked up from germline, CDR1 is MNHNS and CDR2 is SASEGT. Trimming took 6 bases from V and 3 from J, leaving 11 bases between them. The CDR3 covers 13 residues. For the CDR3, the DNA is TGTGCCAGCAGCCTACACCGGTACACTGAAGCTTTCTTT. It is translated as CASSLHRYTEAFF.

This clone was recorded at least ten times. CDR3 nucleotide sequence: TGTGCCAGCAGAGCCGGGACAGGCGTTGGCTACACCTTC. It translates to CASRAGTGVGYTF. The chain links TRBV12-3 or TRBV12-4 to TRBJ1-2; 8 bases match TRBD1. The CDR3 is made up of 13 amino acids. The junction had 7 bases not matched to a gene; V was cut back by 6 bases and J by 7 bases.

This clone was detected many times. This rearrangement joins TRBV28 to TRBJ1-3; no definite D call. The CDR3 has 15 residues. Trimming left V 5 bases short and J 0 bases short, with 11 bases between. Germline loops: CDR1 MDHEN, CDR2 SYDVKM. The CDR3 DNA is TGTGCCAGCAGTGTGAGGTCCATCTCTGGAAACACCATATATTTT. Protein sequence: CASSVRSISGNTIYF.

Regarding this clone: Mismatch with germline at one junction end may stem from a read error. The genes are TRBV5-1 and TRBJ2-1; D possibly corresponds to TRBD1 (5 bases). Germline CDR1 is SGHRS and CDR2 is YFSETQ. The CDR3 contains 12 residues. CDR3 sequence: CASTGIHNDQFF. CDR3 sequence (DNA): TGCGCCAGCACAGGGATTCACAATGATCAGTTCTTC.

This clone came up many times. The chain couples TRBV2 to TRBJ1-2, with D perhaps matching TRBD1 (6 bases). V was cut by 2 bases and J by 4 bases, with 17 bases left in between. The germline V gene has CDR1 SNHLY and CDR2 FYNNEI. This CDR3 has 16 residues. The CDR3 sequence: CASSERGGSGTYGYTF. CDR3 nucleotide sequence: TGTGCCAGCAGTGAAAGGGGGGGGTCCGGGACCTATGGCTACACCTTC.

This clone was found many times. The V and J genes are TRBV5-1 and TRBJ2-2, with a tentative D call TRBD1 (5 bases). Trimming removed 2 bases from V and 5 bases from J, with 13 bases in between. The CDR3 is made up of 15 amino acids. Looked up from germline, CDR1 is SGHRS and CDR2 is YFSETQ. The chain's CDR3 is CASSFDRGVTGELFF. DNA of the CDR3: TGCGCCAGCAGCTTTGACAGAGGCGTAACCGGGGAGCTGTTTTTT.

This clone was recorded at least ten times. V usage is TRBV3-1 and J usage is TRBJ2-2, with D perhaps matching TRBD1 or TRBD2 (5 bases each). V dropped 8 bases and J dropped 5 bases, with 9 bases sitting between them. This CDR3 comprises 12 residues. Germline loops: CDR1 LGHDT, CDR2 YNNKEL (reference sequence). This CDR3 reads CASQGRTGELFF. The CDR3, as DNA: TGTGCCAGCCAGGGACGTACCGGGGAGCTGTTTTTT.

This clone was observed at least ten times. The V and J genes are TRBV3-1 and TRBJ1-2; a possible D gene is TRBD1 (6 bases). The germline V and J ends were trimmed by 6 bases and 4 bases, with 9 bases remaining between them. Per germline, CDR1 LGHDT and CDR2 YNNKEL (reference sequence). The CDR3 covers 12 residues. CDR3 bases: TGTGCCAGCAGACAGGGAAGCTATGGCTACACCTTC. Protein: CASRQGSYGYTF.

V gene TRBV6-1 combines with J gene TRBJ1-4; a weak D match, TRBD1 (5 bases). The CDR3 is made up of 15 amino acids. Germline loops: CDR1 MNHNS, CDR2 SASEGT. V was cut by 5 bases and J by 4 bases, with 14 bases left in between. The chain's CDR3 is CASSLQGGINEKLFF. CDR3 bases: TGTGCCAGCAGTCTCCAGGGCGGAATTAATGAAAAACTGTTTTTT.

The table lists this clone with many counts. J is TRBJ2-1 and V is TRBV27, with TRBD2 matching over 7 bases. J lost 7 bases, V lost 8 bases, and 17 bases had no gene match. The CDR3 runs to 16 residues. Germline lookup yields CDR1 MNHEY and CDR2 SMNVEV (reference sequence). The CDR3 bases are TGTGCCAGCCAGGACTTATGGGGGAGGGCGGAAAATGAGCAGTTCTTC. Amino acids: CASQDLWGRAENEQFF.

This clone was seen a handful of times. This sequence may be a read error, since a much larger clone differs from it by one base. This rearrangement joins TRBV14 to TRBJ1-1; D is unresolved. The germline V and J ends were trimmed by 4 bases and 0 bases, with 6 bases remaining between them. The CDR3 has 13 amino acids. CDR1 SGHDN and CDR2 FVKESK come from the germline V gene. CDR3 sequence (DNA): TGTGCCAGCAGCCTCGATCTGAACACTGAAGCTTTCTTT. Amino acid sequence: CASSLDLNTEAFF.

This clone was detected many times. The rearrangement joins TRBV6-1 to TRBJ2-3; 9 bases agree with TRBD2. V gave up 6 bases and J gave up 5 bases; unmatched junction bases: 3. The V gene's germline CDR1 is MNHNS and CDR2 SASEGT. The CDR3 has 13 amino acids. For the CDR3, the DNA is TGTGCCAGCAGGACTAGCGGCCTAGATACGCAGTATTTT. This gives the protein CASRTSGLDTQYF.

This clone was detected ten times or more. The CDR3 loop is CASSSRGLAGGMSTDTQYF. The CDR3 nucleotides are TGTGCCAGCAGCTCTAGGGGACTAGCGGGAGGAATGAGCACAGATACGCAGTATTTT. The rearrangement uses TRBV7-1 and TRBJ2-3; 15 bases agree with TRBD2. TRBV7-1 belongs to the ORF category, with a function that is uncertain. V lost 3 bases and J lost 0; bases outside the gene matches: 7. CDR3 length equals 19 residues.

This clone occurred once. This chain uses TRBV20-1 with TRBJ2-7; 9 bases agree with TRBD1. The CDR3 sequence is 15 residues long. In germline, CDR1 is DFQATT, CDR2 SNEGSKA (reference sequence). The trim removed 0 bases at V and 1 base at J, leaving 4 bases unmatched. CDR3 in DNA: TGCAGTGCTAGAGATTTCGGGACAGGGTCCTACGAGCAGTACTTC. Residues: CSARDFGTGSYEQYF.

This clone is judged medium-sized. The CDR3 region is CASSIDRIRNTEAFF. The CDR3 DNA follows: TGTGCCAGTAGTATAGATAGGATCAGGAACACTGAAGCTTTCTTT. The V and J genes are TRBV19 and TRBJ1-1; D not certain. The CDR3 spans 15 residues. Trimming removed 0 bases from V and 1 base from J, with 9 bases in between. The germline V gene encodes CDR1 LNHDA and CDR2 SQIVND (reference sequence). Variable domain in full (rest from reference TRBV19 and TRBJ1-1): DGGITQSPKYLFRKEGQNVTLSCEQNLNHDAMYWYRQDPGQGLRLIYYSQIVNDFQKGDIAEGYSVSREKKESFPLTVTSAQKNPTAFYLCASSIDRIRNTEAFFGQGTRLTVV.

The chain joins TRBV6-1 to TRBJ2-1; no reliable D call. Germline lookup yields CDR1 MNHNS and CDR2 SASEGT. V was cut by 8 bases and J by 4 bases, with 3 bases left in between. The CDR3 covers 10 residues. CDR3 loop: CASGYNEQFF. CDR3 in DNA: TGTGCCAGCGGATACAATGAGCAGTTCTTC.

Comments on this clone: An end of the junction does not agree with germline; a read error may underlie this. The gene calls are TRBV6-1 and TRBJ2-1; TRBD1 aligns across 9 bases. This CDR3 comprises 14 residues. Germline-derived CDR1 and CDR2 are MNHNS and SASEGT. CDR3 coding DNA: TGTGCCAGCAGCGCTCAACCGACAGGGGGTGAGCATTTGTTC. Protein: CASSAQPTGGEHLF.

This clone appeared many times. The chain links TRBV6-1 to TRBJ2-2, with TRBD2 matching over 7 bases. The CDR3 contains 14 residues. J lost 4 bases, V lost 5 bases, and 4 bases had no gene match. Germline values: CDR1 MNHNS, CDR2 SASEGT. CDR3 protein: CASSPGTTTGELFF. CDR3 nucleotides: TGTGCCAGCAGTCCCGGGACTACCACCGGGGAGCTGTTTTTT.

About this clone itself: This sequence may be a read error, since a much larger clone differs from it by one base. This chain links TRBV5-5 with TRBJ2-1; 9 bases align to TRBD2. The CDR3 runs to 14 residues. Germline lookup yields CDR1 SGHKS and CDR2 YYEKEE (reference sequence). The CDR3 sequence: CASSLSSGIGEHFF. CDR3 bases: TGTGCCAGCAGCTTGTCTAGCGGGATAGGGGAGCATTTCTTC. Filled out from reference TRBV5-5 and TRBJ2-1, the complete variable domain reads DAGVTQSPTHLIKTRGQQVTLRCSPISGHKSVSWYQQVLGQGPQFIFQYYEKEERGRGNFPDRFSARQFPNYSSELNVNALLLGDSALYLCASSLSSGIGEHFFGPGTRLTVL.

This clone has a count of ten or more. This chain links TRBV5-6 with TRBJ2-7, with D possibly called TRBD1 or TRBD2 (5 bases each). The CDR3 has 15 residues. The V end was cut by 2 bases, the J end by 3 bases, with 15 bases between. Germline-derived CDR1 and CDR2 are SGHDT and YYEEEE. In DNA form, the CDR3 reads TGTGCCAGCAGCTTCGGTCTGGGGGAAGTCTACGAGCAGTACTTC. Amino acids: CASSFGLGEVYEQYF.

This clone was seen at least ten times. The chain combines TRBV19 with TRBJ1-2; D is unresolved. CDR3 length equals 12 residues. Deletions cut 1 base from V and 8 bases from J, with 8 bases between. Germline loops: CDR1 LNHDA, CDR2 SQIVND (reference sequence). CDR3 in amino acids: CASSIGRLGYTF. As DNA, the CDR3 is TGTGCCAGTAGTATAGGACGTCTCGGCTACACCTTC.

This clone was found a few times. A much larger clone lies one base from this, so it may be a read error. Other DNA sequences of this sample code for an identical CDR3. CDR3 DNA sequence: TGTGCCAGCCAGCCCGGGACTAGTATTAATGAGCAGTTCTTC. Amino acids: CASQPGTSINEQFF. The chain has TRBV6-1 and TRBJ2-1; 8 positions agree with TRBD2. The ends lost 8 bases at V and 7 bases at J; junction bases unmatched: 10. The CDR3 consists of 14 residues. Germline loops: CDR1 MNHNS, CDR2 SASEGT.

This clone has more than one count but fewer than ten. This may arise from a read error, as a much more abundant clone is one base away. The V call is TRBV20-1, the J call TRBJ2-3, with no clear D. CDR1 and CDR2 (germline): DFQATT, SNEGSKA (reference sequence). The CDR3 contains 15 residues. V lost 1 base to trimming and J lost 6 bases, with 17 bases between them. The CDR3 nucleotides are TGCAGTGCTAGAGCCGAGTCCCGGTGGGCGGATACGCAGTATTTT. Protein: CSARAESRWADTQYF.